The following is a T cell receptor beta chain sequence with its context. Its specificity is unknown. It was 5'RACE with constant-segment primers that produced the TCR alpha and TCR beta cDNA libraries, which carried sample barcodes and UMIs. MiXCR, applied by TCRdb to the 5' RACE reads, yields one record per CDR3 protein. The sample consists of hundreds of thousands of distinct CDR3 sequences, 20% of them appearing once. These data come from a study of T-cell memory formation after mild COVID-19. Looking at the study overall: The study found TCR clusters largely donor specific.

Findings and caveats of the study: There were some responding clones in pre-infection memory, which suggested that cross-reactive memory had joined. Whether day 37 second-wave clones are SARS-CoV-2-specific was not confirmed.

This CDR3 comprises 15 residues. Germline CDR1 and CDR2: SGHRS and YFSETQ. V was trimmed by 0 bases and J by 6 bases, leaving 13 bases between them. This sequence joins TRBV5-1 and TRBJ2-1; possibly TRBD2 for D (7 bases). This TCR was recovered from a man younger than 35 who had mild COVID-19 (a few samples of this study predate the infection). Cell type and time point are not known. The sample taken for sequencing was PBMCs or a T cell subset sorted from them (not recorded which). CDR3 DNA sequence: TGCGCCAGCAGCTTGGTGGCGGGGGCGGTCAATGAGCAGTTCTTC. This translates into CASSLVAGAVNEQFF. Looking up the rest from reference TRBV5-1 and TRBJ2-1 gives the full variable domain: KAGVTQTPRYLIKTRGQQVTLSCSPISGHRSVSWYQQTPGQGLQFLFEYFSETQRNKGNFPGRFSGRQFSNSRSEMNVSTLELGDSALYLCASSLVAGAVNEQFFGPGTRLTVL.